Listed below are T cell receptor beta chains from one sample, sequenced in a study of blood T cell repertoires in COVID-19. Generated by immunoSEQ multiplex PCR, the TCRdb table keeps only in-frame clones and is missing some. The table shows 100,000 to 150,000 clones, with roughly 86% occurring only once. The sequencing sample was made of peripheral blood. Receptors were obtained from a woman aged 70-85 years with COVID-19, enrolled during active disease. Each CDR3 is given with its conserved first and last residue. The D gene is left open where the match is weak. The listing skips clone size in some rows; elsewhere it reads once, few, many or a size class.

J | D | size | V | DNA | CDR3
TRBJ2-2 | TRBD1 | - | TRBV5-1 | TGCGCCAGCAGCTTGGAAGGGACAGCGAACACCGGGGAGCTGTTTTTT | CASSLEGTANTGELFF
TRBJ2-3 | - | - | TRBV24-1 | TGTGCCACCAGTGATCTCGGGGGGCCAAGAACAGATACGCAGTATTTT | CATSDLGGPRTDTQYF
TRBJ2-5 | - | - | TRBV14 | TGTGCCAGCAGCCGACTAGATGGGGGGAGTGAGACCCAGTACTTC | CASSRLDGGSETQYF
TRBJ2-7 | TRBD2 | - | TRBV20-1 | TGCAGTGCTAGTGTAAGAGGGACTAGCCACTACGAGCAGTACTTC | CSASVRGTSHYEQYF
TRBJ2-7 | TRBD1 | - | TRBV7-9 | TGTGCCAGCTCGGGACAGGACTACGAGCAGTACTTC | CASSGQDYEQYF
TRBJ1-3 | - | - | TRBV3-1/TRBV3-2 | TGTGCCAGCAGCCAAGATCTCGGAAACACCATATATTTT | CASSQDLGNTIYF
TRBJ2-3 | TRBD1 | - | TRBV6-5 | TGTGCCAGCAGATTTGGGACAGTCACAGATACGCAGTATTTT | CASRFGTVTDTQYF
TRBJ2-7 | - | - | TRBV11-2 | TGTGCCAGCAGCTCCAGTGGGAGCGGGCAGTACTTC | CASSSSGSGQYF
TRBJ2-7 | - | - | TRBV4-1 | TGCGCCAGCAGCCTATTCATGGGAGCCTACGAGCAGTACTTC | CASSLFMGAYEQYF
TRBJ2-5 | TRBD1 | - | TRBV5-6 | TGTGCCAGCACCCGGGACAGGGTTGAGACCCAGTACTTC | CASTRDRVETQYF
TRBJ2-1 | TRBD2 | - | TRBV18 | TGTGCCAGCTCACCCCTAGCGGGGGGGCCGTCGTGGAATGAGCAGTTCTTC | CASSPLAGGPSWNEQFF
TRBJ2-5 | TRBD2 | - | TRBV2 | TGTGCCAGCAGGCCAGCGGGGTGGGAGACCCAGTACTTC | CASRPAGWETQYF
TRBJ2-2 | - | few | TRBV7-6 | TGTGCCAGCAGCTTAATTCCAGTATTAAACACCGGGGAGCTGTTTTTT | CASSLIPVLNTGELFF
TRBJ1-6 | - | - | TRBV2 | TGTGCCAGCAGTGAAACAGGGCATTCACCCCTCCACTTT | CASSETGHSPLHF
TRBJ2-5 | - | - | TRBV7-8 | TGTGCCAGTACGGGCCAAGAGACCCAGTACTTC | CASTGQETQYF
TRBJ1-6 | - | - | TRBV15 | TGTGCCACCAGCAGGAAGGACAGAAACTATTCACCCCTCCACTTT | CATSRKDRNYSPLHF
TRBJ2-1 | - | few | TRBV5-6 | TGTGCCAGCAGCTTGAAGGGACACGGCGCCTACAATGAGCAGTTCTTC | CASSLKGHGAYNEQFF
TRBJ2-5 | - | - | TRBV2 | TGTGCCAGCAGCGCAACTAGCCTGGGGGAGACCCAGTACTTC | CASSATSLGETQYF
TRBJ1-4 | TRBD1 | - | TRBV3-1/TRBV3-2 | TGTGCCAGCAGCCATGGGACAGGGGTCGGGGAAAAACTGTTTTTT | CASSHGTGVGEKLFF
TRBJ2-6 | TRBD1 | - | TRBV19 | TGTGCCAGTAGTACCCGACAGGGAATAGCTGGGGCCAACGTCCTGACTTTC | CASSTRQGIAGANVLTF
TRBJ1-1 | TRBD1 | - | TRBV4-1 | TGCGCCAGCAGCCAAGAGACAGGGGGCCGGTTGGGTACTGAAGCTTTCTTT | CASSQETGGRLGTEAFF
TRBJ2-7 | - | - | TRBV7-8 | TGTGCCAGCAGCTGGGCCTGGGCAGGGGGGTCCTACGAGCAGTACTTC | CASSWAWAGGSYEQYF
TRBJ1-2 | TRBD1 | - | TRBV5-5 | TGTGCCAGCAGCTTGAGAAGTCCCGGGACAGCCTATGGCTACACCTTC | CASSLRSPGTAYGYTF
TRBJ2-7 | TRBD1 | - | TRBV5-4 | TGTGCCAGCAGCGGCGACAGGGGGGTTTCTCAGTACTTC | CASSGDRGVSQYF
TRBJ1-1 | - | - | TRBV6-5 | TGTGCCAGCGGGCAGGGATTTGAAGCTTTCTTT | CASGQGFEAFF
TRBJ2-3 | - | - | TRBV5-6 | TGTGCCAGCAGAACGTCGGGGGGCGACCGATTTACGCAGTATTTT | CASRTSGGDRFTQYF
TRBJ2-3 | - | - | TRBV19 | TGTGCCAGTAGTAGTACAAGACAGGGCACAGATACGCAGTATTTT | CASSSTRQGTDTQYF
TRBJ1-2 | TRBD1 | few | TRBV3-1/TRBV3-2 | TGTGCCAGCAGTCAGAGGATGGGACAGGGGAAGAACTATGGCTACACCTTC | CASSQRMGQGKNYGYTF
TRBJ2-3 | - | - | TRBV2 | TGTGCCAGCAGTACTTCCCCGGGGGGCCTAGATACGCAGTATTTT | CASSTSPGGLDTQYF
TRBJ2-2 | TRBD2 | - | TRBV5-1 | TGCGCCAGCAGCTTGGTAGCGGGGGCCTACACCGGGGAGCTGTTTTTT | CASSLVAGAYTGELFF
TRBJ2-7 | - | once | TRBV10-3 | TGTGCCATCAGCCCGACAGGAGGAGTTATGGGGCTCTACGAGCAGTACTTC | CAISPTGGVMGLYEQYF
TRBJ2-7 | - | - | TRBV21-1 | TGTGCCAGCAGCAAGGGGGCGACAGGGGCCGACGAGCAGTACTTC | CASSKGATGADEQYF
TRBJ2-2 | - | once | TRBV6-6 | TGTGCCAGCAGTTATATCAGGCGCACGAACACCGGGGAGCTGTTTTTT | CASSYIRRTNTGELFF
TRBJ2-1 | TRBD2 | - | TRBV5-1 | TGCGCCAGCAGCTTTTCCGGGACTACATACAATGAGCAGTTCTTC | CASSFSGTTYNEQFF
TRBJ2-7 | - | - | TRBV5-6 | TGTGCCAGCAGCTTGGTCGACGGGTACGAGCAGTACTTC | CASSLVDGYEQYF
TRBJ1-2 | - | few | TRBV3-1/TRBV3-2 | TGTGCCAGCAGCAGCACGCATGGCTACACCTTC | CASSSTHGYTF
TRBJ2-1 | TRBD1 | - | TRBV28 | TGTGCCAGCAGTTTAGAGGGGGCAGCGCAGTTCTTC | CASSLEGAAQFF
TRBJ1-2 | - | - | TRBV19 | TGTGCCAGTAGTATAGAGGGCGGGGGCTACACCTTC | CASSIEGGGYTF
TRBJ1-5 | TRBD1 | - | TRBV6-5 | TGTGCCAGCAGATGGACAGGGAATCAGCCCCAGCATTTT | CASRWTGNQPQHF
TRBJ1-5 | - | - | TRBV2 | TGTGCCAGCAGTGAAGTGAGGGAAAATCAGCCCCAGCATTTT | CASSEVRENQPQHF
TRBJ1-1 | - | - | TRBV28 | TGTGCGGGGAGGGGCGGGGGAGGAACTGAAGCTTTCTTT | CAGRGGGGTEAFF
TRBJ1-6 | - | - | TRBV30 | TGTGCCTGGAGTATAACCCTCGGCGGGAATTCACCCCTCCACTTT | CAWSITLGGNSPLHF
TRBJ2-3 | TRBD2 | once | TRBV4-2 | TGTGCCAGCAGCCCCTTGGCGCTAGCGGGGGGACGAGGGGCAGATACGCAGTATTTT | CASSPLALAGGRGADTQYF
TRBJ1-5 | - | - | TRBV10-3 | TGTGCCATCAGTGAGTCTATGGCTCGGGGCAATCAGCCCCAGCATTTT | CAISESMARGNQPQHF
TRBJ2-7 | - | - | TRBV5-5 | TGTGCCAGCAGCAGGGGGGGACAGGACTCCTACGAGCAGTACTTC | CASSRGGQDSYEQYF
TRBJ2-1 | TRBD2 | - | TRBV18 | TGTGCCAGCTCACCTTTACGGGGGGGGGATCGTGAGCAGTTCTTC | CASSPLRGGDREQFF